This T cell receptor (beta chain) was observed in a study of T-cell reconstitution after alpha-beta-depleted transplantation in children. Preparation of the TCRbeta library was carried out with unique molecular identifiers. TCRdb ran MiXCR on the PCR reads and lists one entry per CDR3 protein. The table includes hundreds of thousands of distinct CDR3 sequences, roughly 17% detected once. Trimming took 3 bases from V and 1 from J, leaving 12 bases between them. The V gene's germline CDR1 is DFQATT and CDR2 SNEGSKA (reference sequence). The CDR3 sequence is 14 residues long. This clonotype was obtained from a human donor who donated a stem cell graft to a child with acute myeloid leukemia. Specimen: PBMCs from the stem cell graft donor, collected from the stem cell graft. The V call is TRBV20-1, the J call TRBJ2-5; D might be TRBD2 (6 bases). CDR3 residues: CSASPAGLQETQYF. The CDR3 coding sequence is TGCAGTGCTAGCCCAGCGGGCCTCCAAGAGACCCAGTACTTC.